This T cell receptor (beta chain) was documented in a study of blood T cell repertoires in COVID-19. Study background: COVID-19 samples, acute and convalescent, were from the United States, Italy and Spain.

Germline lookup yields CDR1 LGHNA and CDR2 YNFKEQ. V shed 0 bases and J shed 7 bases, with 19 bases lying between them. CDR3 length: 17 amino acids. The table came from immunoSEQ multiplex PCR; TCRdb's copy has only in-frame clones and leaves some out. Of around 300,000 clones detected, about nine tenths appear once; the ten largest clones hold more than 0.95%. The sequence was obtained from a woman aged 25 to 39 who had recovered from COVID-19. The chain uses TRBV4-2 and TRBJ2-1, with a weak D call TRBD2 (6 bases). The specimen sequenced was PBMCs or T cells enriched from blood (not recorded which). The CDR3 DNA follows: TGTGCCAGCAGCCAAGACGGCGGGGAGAGAGAAAGGAATGAGCAGTTCTTC. Amino acids: CASSQDGGERERNEQFF.